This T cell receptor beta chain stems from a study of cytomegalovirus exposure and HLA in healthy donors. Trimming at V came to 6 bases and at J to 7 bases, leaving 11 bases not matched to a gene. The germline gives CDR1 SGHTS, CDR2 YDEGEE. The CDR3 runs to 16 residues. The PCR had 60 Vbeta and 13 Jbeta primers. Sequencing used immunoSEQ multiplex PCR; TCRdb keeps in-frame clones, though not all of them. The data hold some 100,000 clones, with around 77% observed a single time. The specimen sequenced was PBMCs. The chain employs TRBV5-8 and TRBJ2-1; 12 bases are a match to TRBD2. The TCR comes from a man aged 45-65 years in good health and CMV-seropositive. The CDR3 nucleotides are TGTGCCAGCACCCGGGAACTAGCGGGGGGAAGTAATGAGCAGTTCTTC. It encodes CASTRELAGGSNEQFF.